The present T cell receptor beta chain was sequenced within a study of cytomegalovirus exposure and HLA in healthy donors. Study-wide results and caveats: The authors reported that TCR beta sequences could predict HLA-A and HLA-B alleles. These predictions were accurate for most subjects in the first cohort. Later analysis associated a missense DCLRE1C variant with TCR beta V- and J-gene trimming. Presence/absence analyses assumed roughly uniform sequencing depth across donors.

The CDR3 runs to 16 residues. CDR1 SQVTM and CDR2 ANQGSEA come from the germline V gene. J gave up 14 bases and V 6 bases, and 17 bases lay outside the gene matches. There were likely unrecorded immune exposures, though donors were nominally healthy when sampled. As for this clone: Its antigen is as yet unknown.

PCR employed 60 Vbeta and 13 Jbeta primers. Measured with immunoSEQ multiplex PCR; TCRdb has only the in-frame clones, and not every one. This sample has around 250,000 clones; approximately 82% occur once, and the top ten carry about 7.5%. The specimen sequenced was PBMCs. V usage is TRBV29-1 and J usage is TRBJ2-1; 15 bases are shared with TRBD2. This TCR was recovered from a woman aged 55-69 years in good health and CMV-seropositive. The CDR3 DNA reads TGCAGCGTCGAATCCTTGGGACTAGCGGGAGGATTAGAAAAGTTCTTC. It encodes CSVESLGLAGGLEKFF.